This T cell receptor beta chain was observed in a study of cytomegalovirus exposure and HLA in healthy donors. About the study: The approximately 120 validation repertoires used the same platform as the 500 to 700 first-cohort repertoires, a later analysis reported.

The CDR3 length is 15 residues. V was pared by 2 bases and J by 4 bases, with 5 bases of the junction left unmatched. The germline V gene has CDR1 SGHDT and CDR2 YYEEEE. Method: immunoSEQ multiplex PCR; TCRdb's copy keeps in-frame clones and lacks some. The table lists 120,000 to 150,000 clones, about 89% of them singletons, with 0.6% to 0.8% in the top ten. This receptor was obtained from a man younger than 35 in good health and CMV-seronegative. The material sequenced was PBMCs. The chain recombines TRBV5-6 with TRBJ1-4, with TRBD1 identical over 7 bases. The CDR3 sequence is CASSLTGANNEKLFF. In nucleotides, the CDR3 is TGTGCCAGCAGCTTAACAGGGGCTAATAATGAAAAACTGTTTTTT.